This is a list of T cell receptor beta chains from one sample in a study of blood T cell repertoires in COVID-19. TCRdb's table, derived via immunoSEQ multiplex PCR, lists solely in-frame clones and lacks some. The data show approximately 490,000 clones, with approximately 90% seen just once and roughly 0.7% held by the top ten. The material sequenced was PBMCs or T cells enriched from blood (not recorded which). These receptors were taken from a woman in her late teens or twenties who had recovered from COVID-19. Each CDR3 is given with its conserved first and last residue. D genes are given only for firm matches. Only some rows state a clone size, as once, few, many or a class for expanded clones.

TRBV5-1,NA,NA,15,TRBJ1-1,CASSLGRVVNTEAFF,TGCGCCAGCAGCTTGGGCAGGGTTGTGAACACTGAAGCTTTCTTT
TRBV2,NA,NA,11,TRBJ2-1,CAKQGPNEQFF,TGTGCTAAGCAGGGTCCCAATGAGCAGTTCTTC
TRBV2,TRBD1,NA,13,TRBJ1-1,CVSSVVQGTEAFF,TGTGTCAGCAGTGTAGTACAGGGGACTGAAGCTTTCTTT
TRBV5-1,NA,once,15,TRBJ1-1,CASSLIPGGGTEAFF,TGCGCCAGCAGCTTAATTCCCGGGGGAGGAACTGAAGCTTTCTTT
TRBV6-5,NA,NA,13,TRBJ2-3,CASSWSNQDTQYF,TGTGCCAGCAGCTGGTCAAATCAGGATACGCAGTATTTT
TRBV30,NA,NA,14,TRBJ1-2,CAWSNGGKGYGYTF,TGTGCCTGGAGTAACGGAGGGAAAGGCTATGGCTACACCTTC
TRBV7-2,NA,NA,15,TRBJ2-3,CASSLSGVSGNTQYF,TGTGCCAGCAGCTTATCGGGGGTTTCAGGGAATACGCAGTATTTT
TRBV7-7,TRBD2,NA,17,TRBJ2-5,CASSLKGGGGAEETQYF,TGTGCCAGCAGCTTAAAAGGTGGCGGGGGGGCCGAGGAGACCCAGTACTTC
TRBV6-5,NA,NA,13,TRBJ2-7,CASSYPHSREQYF,TGTGCCAGCAGTTACCCCCACAGCCGGGAGCAGTACTTC
TRBV7-8,TRBD1,NA,16,TRBJ1-1,CASSLVSPGQGGEAFF,TGTGCCAGCAGCTTGGTATCCCCGGGACAGGGAGGTGAAGCTTTCTTT
TRBV12-3/TRBV12-4,NA,NA,12,TRBJ1-1,CASSPYRGEAFF,TGTGCCAGCAGCCCCTATAGGGGTGAAGCTTTCTTT
TRBV7-9,NA,NA,12,TRBJ1-1,CASSLGVFEAFF,TGTGCCAGCAGCTTAGGTGTCTTTGAAGCTTTCTTT
TRBV6-5,TRBD1,many,11,TRBJ1-1,CASGWDSEAFF,TGTGCCAGCGGATGGGACAGTGAAGCTTTCTTT
TRBV2,TRBD1,NA,13,TRBJ2-2,CATLGQGAGELFF,TGTGCCACCTTGGGACAGGGGGCCGGGGAGCTGTTTTTT
TRBV2,TRBD1,NA,14,TRBJ1-2,CASVEWGQGGVGTF,TGTGCCAGCGTGGAATGGGGACAGGGTGGGGTCGGGACCTTC
TRBV5-1,TRBD1,NA,15,TRBJ1-4,CASSLAGGQGEKLFF,TGCGCCAGCAGCTTGGCCGGGGGACAGGGCGAAAAACTGTTTTTT
TRBV5-1,TRBD1,NA,15,TRBJ2-1,CASYLGQGNYNEQFF,TGCGCCAGCTACTTAGGACAGGGGAATTACAATGAGCAGTTCTTC
TRBV28,TRBD1,NA,12,TRBJ1-1,CASRPPDREAFF,TGTGCCAGCAGGCCACCGGACAGGGAAGCTTTCTTT
TRBV10-1,NA,NA,14,TRBJ1-1,CASSPDRLNTEAFF,TGCGCCAGCAGTCCCGACAGGTTGAACACTGAAGCTTTCTTT
TRBV12-5,TRBD2,once,18,TRBJ2-3,CASGLQITSGGSTDTQYF,TGTGCTAGTGGTTTACAAATCACTAGCGGGGGGAGCACAGATACGCAGTATTTT
TRBV6-2/TRBV6-3,NA,NA,13,TRBJ2-1,CASSYTGAGEQFF,TGTGCCAGCAGTTATACGGGTGCGGGGGAGCAGTTCTTC
TRBV3-1/TRBV3-2,NA,NA,14,TRBJ2-2,CASSPRPRAGELFF,TGTGCCAGCAGCCCCCGTCCTAGAGCCGGGGAGCTGTTTTTT
TRBV11-3,NA,NA,15,TRBJ1-1,CASSSEAGENTEAFF,TGTGCCAGCAGCTCGGAGGCAGGGGAAAACACTGAAGCTTTCTTT
TRBV3-1/TRBV3-2,NA,NA,13,TRBJ1-1,CASSHGGDAEAFF,TGTGCCAGCAGCCACGGGGGGGACGCTGAAGCTTTCTTT
TRBV3-1/TRBV3-2,NA,NA,15,TRBJ2-3,CASSQVAGRADTQYF,TGTGCCAGCAGCCAAGTCGCGGGGCGAGCAGATACGCAGTATTTT
TRBV4-1,NA,NA,15,TRBJ1-1,CASSQDGGRNTEAFF,TGCGCCAGCAGCCAAGATGGCGGGAGGAACACTGAAGCTTTCTTT
TRBV5-4,NA,NA,13,TRBJ1-2,CASNQVPQGGYTF,TGTGCCAGCAACCAGGTACCCCAGGGTGGCTACACCTTC
TRBV11-3,NA,NA,13,TRBJ2-7,CASSRFQGYEQYF,TGTGCCAGCAGCCGCTTTCAGGGGTACGAGCAGTACTTC
TRBV5-4,TRBD1,NA,13,TRBJ1-1,CASSTDRAGEAFF,TGTGCCAGCAGCACGGACAGGGCGGGGGAAGCTTTCTTT
TRBV7-8,NA,NA,13,TRBJ1-5,CASSQAPNQPQHF,TGTGCCAGCAGCCAAGCCCCAAATCAGCCCCAGCATTTT
TRBV11-2,NA,NA,13,TRBJ2-7,CASSQQERVEQYF,TGTGCCAGCAGTCAACAGGAGCGGGTCGAGCAGTACTTC
TRBV7-9,NA,NA,13,TRBJ2-5,CASSPDTVKTQYF,TGTGCCAGCAGCCCGGACACGGTGAAGACCCAGTACTTC
TRBV6-1,NA,few,15,TRBJ1-6,CASSEAGGGNSPLHF,TGTGCCAGCAGTGAAGCGGGGGGAGGGAATTCACCCCTCCACTTT
TRBV5-1,TRBD2,NA,15,TRBJ2-3,CASSFLAGHTDTQYF,TGCGCCAGCAGTTTTCTAGCGGGACACACAGATACGCAGTATTTT
TRBV5-4,TRBD1,NA,15,TRBJ2-7,CASSPSQGAGDEQYF,TGTGCCAGCAGCCCTTCACAGGGGGCAGGAGACGAGCAGTACTTC
TRBV6-6,NA,once,14,TRBJ2-1,CASSYSRVYNEQFF,TGTGCCAGCAGTTACTCCCGGGTCTACAATGAGCAGTTCTTC
TRBV30,NA,NA,12,TRBJ1-1,CAWRDRNLGAFF,TGTGCCTGGAGAGACAGGAACCTAGGGGCTTTCTTT
TRBV5-1,NA,NA,13,TRBJ1-1,CASSLDLRGEAFF,TGCGCCAGCAGCTTGGATCTAAGGGGTGAAGCTTTCTTT
TRBV12-3/TRBV12-4,NA,NA,13,TRBJ2-1,CASRGGLGNEQFF,TGTGCCAGCAGAGGGGGATTGGGGAATGAGCAGTTCTTC
TRBV6-5,TRBD1,NA,13,TRBJ2-5,CASRQGTQETQYF,TGTGCCAGCAGACAGGGGACCCAAGAGACCCAGTACTTC
TRBV3-1/TRBV3-2,TRBD1,NA,14,TRBJ2-5,CASSQDRSQETQYF,TGTGCCAGCAGCCAGGACAGGTCGCAAGAGACCCAGTACTTC
TRBV5-1,TRBD1,NA,17,TRBJ1-5,CASSSRPQGEGNQPQHF,TGCGCCAGCAGCTCAAGACCTCAGGGGGAGGGCAATCAGCCCCAGCATTTT
TRBV14,NA,NA,17,TRBJ1-6,CASSQVRGEAPYSPLHF,TGTGCCAGCAGCCAAGTAAGGGGCGAGGCTCCTTATTCACCCCTCCACTTT
TRBV5-4,TRBD1,NA,16,TRBJ1-2,CASSHRDRGSVEGYTF,TGTGCCAGCAGCCACCGGGACAGGGGGTCGGTAGAAGGCTACACCTTC
TRBV5-8,NA,NA,13,TRBJ1-1,CASIPTVNTEAFF,TGTGCCAGCATCCCGACAGTTAACACTGAAGCTTTCTTT
TRBV19,NA,once,15,TRBJ1-2,CASTSGDNFRRGYTF,TGTGCCAGTACCAGCGGGGATAATTTTAGAAGGGGCTACACCTTC
TRBV30,NA,NA,13,TRBJ1-1,CAWSVYRGSEAFF,TGTGCCTGGAGTGTATATCGGGGATCTGAAGCTTTCTTT
TRBV5-1,NA,NA,13,TRBJ2-7,CASSFDSSYEQYF,TGCGCCAGCAGCTTTGATAGCTCCTACGAGCAGTACTTC
TRBV2,NA,NA,13,TRBJ1-1,CASRSGQNTEAFF,TGTGCCAGCAGATCGGGACAGAACACTGAAGCTTTCTTT
TRBV30,NA,NA,14,TRBJ1-4,CALRVPFYNEKLFF,TGTGCCTTACGCGTCCCTTTCTATAATGAAAAACTGTTTTTT
TRBV28,NA,NA,17,TRBJ1-5,CASSLPWQGKFNQPQHF,TGTGCCAGCAGTTTACCTTGGCAGGGAAAATTCAATCAGCCCCAGCATTTT
TRBV5-1,NA,few,16,TRBJ2-7,CASSLRGGEVLSEQYF,TGCGCCAGCAGCTTAAGGGGGGGCGAAGTTTTGAGCGAGCAGTACTTC
TRBV2,NA,NA,15,TRBJ1-5,CASRGQAKINQPQHF,TGTGCCAGCAGGGGGCAGGCCAAAATCAATCAGCCCCAGCATTTT
TRBV15,TRBD1,NA,14,TRBJ2-7,CATSSGQGPYEQYF,TGTGCCACCAGCAGCGGACAGGGGCCCTACGAGCAGTACTTC
TRBV6-5,TRBD1,NA,14,TRBJ2-7,CASSSTGGGYEQYF,TGTGCCAGCAGTTCTACAGGGGGCGGCTACGAGCAGTACTTC
TRBV6-5,NA,once,16,TRBJ1-5,CASSYPTGVGNQPQHF,TGTGCCAGCAGTTATCCTACGGGGGTAGGCAATCAGCCCCAGCATTTT
TRBV5-1,TRBD2,NA,20,TRBJ2-1,CASSLASSGGAAGAYNEQFF,TGCGCCAGCAGCTTGGCCAGTAGCGGGGGGGCCGCGGGCGCCTACAATGAGCAGTTCTTC
TRBV3-1/TRBV3-2,NA,NA,13,TRBJ1-1,CASSLDSNTEAFF,TGTGCCAGCAGTCTCGACAGTAACACTGAAGCTTTCTTT
TRBV11-3,TRBD2,NA,16,TRBJ2-1,CASSLGGGGEASEQFF,TGTGCCAGCAGTTTAGGAGGCGGGGGGGAGGCAAGTGAGCAGTTCTTC